This passage covers 28 T cell receptor beta chains from one sample sequenced in a study of Graves' ophthalmopathy and Graves' hyperthyroidism. RNA served as the template for amplifying TCR beta CDR3 regions. The workflow started with a first-round RT-PCR run with HTBI primers and then moved on to a second-round multiplex PCR. TCRdb re-called the multiplex PCR reads with MiXCR, one entry per CDR3 protein. The sample comprises some 520,000 distinct CDR3 sequences, around 14% of which are singletons, and 9.8% rests with the top ten. The source material was blood. The origin of the receptors is a woman aged 30 to 39 with Graves' ophthalmopathy.

A note on this clonotype: This may stem from a read error, because a much larger clone lies one nucleotide away. The final CDR3 position lacks the conserved phenylalanine or tryptophan, pointing to a likely read error. The V gene is TRBV28, the J gene TRBJ2-7; D is unclear. In germline, CDR1 is MDHEN, CDR2 SYDVKM. This CDR3 has 16 residues. V was trimmed by 4 bases and J by 2 bases, leaving 18 bases between them. The CDR3 loop reads CASSSWADVDPYEQYS. CDR3 nucleotide sequence: TGTGCCAGCAGTTCGTGGGCGGACGTAGATCCCTACGAGCAGTACTCC.

This clonotype was seen many times. The final CDR3 position lacks the conserved phenylalanine or tryptophan, pointing to a likely read error. The J gene is TRBJ1-1, the V gene TRBV12-3 or TRBV12-4; D not resolved. The CDR3 length is 13 residues. Trimming left V 3 bases short and J 3 bases short, with 8 bases between. The CDR3 sequence is CASSFWVDTEAFL. In nucleotides, the CDR3 is TGTGCCAGCAGTTTTTGGGTTGACACTGAAGCTTTCCTT.

This clonotype was picked up a small number of times. The V and J genes are TRBV4-2 and TRBJ2-5; 9 bases map to TRBD1. The CDR3 is made up of 17 amino acids. CDR1 and CDR2 from the germline V gene are LGHNA and YNFKEQ. Germline trimming cut 4 bases from V and 5 bases from J; bases unmatched to any gene: 14. This CDR3 reads CASSLSHGQGLGETQYF. In nucleotides, the CDR3 is TGTGCCAGCAGCCTCTCCCACGGACAGGGGCTAGGGGAGACCCAGTACTTC.

This clonotype was detected ten times or more. The chain is built from TRBV28 and TRBJ2-7; a weak D match, TRBD1 (6 bases). V was clipped by 7 bases and J by 2 bases, with 15 bases between them. This CDR3 spans 14 amino acids. CDR1 is MDHEN and CDR2 is SYDVKM in the germline V gene. The CDR3 DNA reads as TGTGCCAGCAACCCGGGACGGGACACCTACGAGCAGTACTTC. Protein product: CASNPGRDTYEQYF.

There are a few counts of this clonotype. The V call is TRBV4-2, the J call TRBJ1-6; D is uncertain. The length of the CDR3 is 15 residues. V shed 0 bases and J shed 10 bases, with 13 bases lying between them. CDR1 LGHNA and CDR2 YNFKEQ come from the germline V gene. In DNA form, the CDR3 reads TGTGCCAGCAGCCAAGAAGGGCGGGGTCGATCACCCCTCCACTTT. It specifies CASSQEGRGRSPLHF.

In this sample, this clonotype turned up many times. The rearrangement uses TRBV12-3 or TRBV12-4 and TRBJ2-7, with 7 bases identical to TRBD1. Germline trimming cut 2 bases from V and 0 bases from J; bases unmatched to any gene: 22. The CDR3 is made up of 21 amino acids. The CDR3 spells CASSLTTPRLRGHKSSYEQYF. CDR3 sequence (DNA): TGTGCCAGCAGTTTAACAACGCCAAGACTAAGGGGGCACAAAAGCTCCTACGAGCAGTACTTC.

Many counts were recorded for this clonotype. V usage is TRBV27 and J usage is TRBJ2-2; no clear D. The CDR3 loop spans 13 amino acids. V was cut by 4 bases and J by 7 bases, with 10 bases left in between. CDR1 and CDR2 (germline): MNHEY, SMNVEV (reference sequence). CDR3 protein: CASSYKLHGELFF. The CDR3 nucleotides are TGTGCCAGCAGTTATAAGCTGCACGGGGAGCTGTTTTTT.

Only one count was recorded for this clonotype. The junction departs from germline at one end; a sequencing error may be responsible. The chain links TRBV12-3 or TRBV12-4 to TRBJ1-2; D is ambiguous. CDR3 length: 13 residues. CDR3: CGSSFRAGYGYTF. The CDR3 region has the DNA TGTGGCAGCAGTTTTAGGGCTGGGTATGGCTACACCTTC.

This clonotype appeared many times. The chain employs TRBV11-2 and TRBJ2-7; tentatively, D is TRBD2 (5 bases). V was clipped by 5 bases and J by 4 bases, with 12 bases between them. This CDR3 has 13 amino acids. CDR1 is SGHAT and CDR2 is FQNNGV in the germline V gene. CDR3 sequence reads: CASSMVGEYEQYF. In nucleotides, the CDR3 is TGTGCCAGCAGCATGGTCGGGGAATACGAGCAGTACTTC.

This rearrangement joins TRBV11-1 to TRBJ2-2; weak D call: TRBD2 (6 bases). The germline CDR1 and CDR2 sequences are SGHAT and FQDESV (reference sequence). The CDR3 is made up of 18 amino acids. Between the trimmed V and J ends, which lost 1 base and 0 bases, there was a span of 15 bases. The CDR3 DNA is TGTGCCAGCAGCTTAGGGTTCAAGCGGGCTACGAACACCGGGGAGCTGTTTTTT. Translation: CASSLGFKRATNTGELFF.

This clonotype was observed at least ten times. The chain recombines TRBV7-9 with TRBJ1-3, with 10 bases matching TRBD1. CDR1 is SEHNR, CDR2 FQNEAQ, per germline (reference sequence). The CDR3 covers 15 residues. V shed 6 bases and J 3 bases; nucleotides not matched to a gene: 5. The CDR3 nucleotides are TGTGCCAGCAGAAGACAGGGGGCCTTTGGAAACACCATATATTTT. Protein: CASRRQGAFGNTIYF.

The table lists this clonotype with many counts. V gene TRBV6-5 combines with J gene TRBJ2-7; possibly TRBD1 or TRBD2 for D (5 bases each). This CDR3 has 15 residues. Between the trimmed V and J ends, which lost 6 bases and 3 bases, there was a span of 18 bases. Looked up from germline, CDR1 is MNHEY and CDR2 is SVGAGI. In nucleotides, the CDR3 is TGTGCCAGCAGCTTGCGCGCAGGGAGCGTCTACGAGCAGTACTTC. It yields the protein CASSLRAGSVYEQYF.

Many counts were recorded for this clonotype. V and J are TRBV6-2 or TRBV6-3 and TRBJ2-7; unclear D gene. This CDR3 has 14 residues. Per germline, CDR1 MNHEY and CDR2 SVGEGT. Trimming stripped 10 bases from V and 4 bases from J, with 20 bases between. The CDR3 spells CAIAPSHWDYEQYF. The CDR3 region has the DNA TGTGCCATCGCACCAAGCCATTGGGATTACGAGCAGTACTTC.

This clonotype was recorded at least ten times. The CDR3 does not close with the conserved phenylalanine or tryptophan, likely indicating a read error. The rearrangement uses TRBV6-1 and TRBJ1-6, with no clear D. Germline CDR1 MNHNS, CDR2 SASEGT. Trimming took off 6 bases at V and 10 bases at J, with 16 bases between the two ends. This CDR3 is 14 amino acids long. As DNA, the CDR3 is TGTGCCAGCAGCGTCGGAGCCGCGGAGTCACCCCTCCACTCT. Residues: CASSVGAAESPLHS.

This clonotype was seen repeatedly, ten times or more. The J gene is TRBJ1-2, the V gene TRBV27; D unclear. Trimming shortened V by 6 bases and J by 7 bases, and 15 bases separated the two germline ends. The CDR3 extends over 13 amino acids. The germline CDR1 and CDR2 sequences are MNHEY and SMNVEV (reference sequence). The CDR3 reads CASSPTMWGGYTF. In nucleotides, the CDR3 is TGTGCCAGCAGCCCGACGATGTGGGGTGGCTACACCTTC.

This clonotype was observed many times. This sequence joins TRBV20-1 and TRBJ2-5, with 7 bases matching TRBD1. Germline V gene sequence: CDR1 DFQATT, CDR2 SNEGSKA (reference sequence). The CDR3 is made up of 12 amino acids. With 5 bases clipped from V and 5 bases from J, the junction kept 5 bases outside the gene matches. The CDR3 DNA is TGCAGTGCTCCGGAGACAGGGGAGACCCAGTACTTC. Translated: CSAPETGETQYF.

In this sample, this clonotype turned up a few times. A much larger clone lies one base from this, so it may be a read error. The chain links TRBV5-1 to TRBJ1-1, with D hard to call. Germline-derived CDR1 and CDR2 are SGHRS and YFSETQ. CDR3 length: 13 amino acids. V dropped 2 bases and J dropped 1 base, with 6 bases sitting between them. The CDR3 bases are TGCGCCAGCAGCTTTTCCAAGAACACTGAAGCTTTCTTT. This sequence encodes CASSFSKNTEAFF.

This sequence joins TRBV12-3 or TRBV12-4 and TRBJ2-7; 8 bases agree with TRBD2. Germline trimming cut 1 base from V and 4 bases from J; bases unmatched to any gene: 6. CDR3 length: 15 residues. CDR3 sequence reads: CASSLGSGVQYEQYF. CDR3 nucleotide sequence: TGTGCCAGCAGTTTAGGTAGCGGGGTGCAGTACGAGCAGTACTTC.

The sample holds many counts of this clonotype. The chain carries TRBV11-2 and TRBJ1-2; TRBD1 agrees at 9 bases. With 3 bases clipped from V and 5 bases from J, the junction kept 7 bases outside the gene matches. CDR1 is SGHAT and CDR2 is FQNNGV in the germline V gene. The CDR3 runs 15 residues. The DNA of the CDR3 is TGTGCCAGCAGCTTCACCGGGACAGGGTATTATGGCTACACCTTC. Translating gives CASSFTGTGYYGYTF.

This clonotype was seen a handful of times. The chain links TRBV12-3 or TRBV12-4 to TRBJ1-5; 7 nucleotides line up with TRBD1. The junction had 5 bases not matched to a gene; V was cut back by 1 base and J by 5 bases. The CDR3 runs 15 residues. The CDR3 DNA sequence: TGTGCCAGCAGTTTAGGACAGGGTCGGCATCAGCCCCAGCATTTT. Its translation: CASSLGQGRHQPQHF.

At least ten counts were recorded for this clonotype. CDR3 nucleotide sequence: TGTGCCAGCAGCCCGCTGACGGACACTGAAGCTTTCTTT. Protein: CASSPLTDTEAFF. This chain joins TRBV7-9 and TRBJ1-1; D is undetermined. CDR1 SEHNR and CDR2 FQNEAQ come from the germline V gene (reference sequence). Trimming stripped 5 bases from V and 3 bases from J, with 10 bases between. This CDR3 spans 13 amino acids.

This clonotype appeared many times. The chain carries TRBV7-2 and TRBJ2-7; perhaps D is TRBD1 or TRBD2 (5 bases each). Germline assignment: CDR1 SGHTA and CDR2 FQGNSA. V was clipped by 6 bases and J by 0 bases, with 15 bases between them. CDR3 length equals 15 residues. The CDR3 spells CASSTGTYFSYEQYF. Written as DNA, the CDR3 is TGTGCCAGCAGTACCGGGACGTATTTCTCCTACGAGCAGTACTTC. Full variable domain (rest looked up from reference TRBV7-2 and TRBJ2-7): GAGVSQSPSNKVTEKGKDVELRCDPISGHTALYWYRQSLGQGLEFLIYFQGNSAPDKSGLPSDRFSAERTGGSVSTLTIQRTQQEDSAVYLCASSTGTYFSYEQYFGPGTRLTVT.

This clonotype was detected ten times or more. V gene TRBV6-2 or TRBV6-3 combines with J gene TRBJ2-7; D may match TRBD1 or TRBD2 (6 bases each). With 6 bases removed from V and 3 bases from J, the gap between germline ends came to 30 bases. This CDR3 comprises 19 residues. Germline CDR1 MNHEY, CDR2 SVGEGT. The CDR3 reads CASSSHMGMEGVGGYEQYF. The CDR3 nucleotides read TGTGCCAGCAGCTCCCACATGGGGATGGAGGGGGTGGGGGGCTACGAGCAGTACTTC.

The CDR3 is CATSRDPGQGETQYF. Written as DNA, the CDR3 is TGTGCCACCAGCAGAGATCCCGGACAGGGAGAGACCCAGTACTTC. This sequence joins TRBV15 and TRBJ2-5; TRBD1 agrees at 8 bases. CDR3 length: 15 residues. With 0 bases clipped from V and 4 bases from J, the junction kept 4 bases outside the gene matches. Germline CDR1 and CDR2: LNHNV and YYDKDF (reference sequence).

As for this clonotype: A read error may account for a junction end that differs from germline. The chain links TRBV7-8 to TRBJ2-7, with unresolved D. The CDR3 is 15 amino acids. Germline assignment: CDR1 SGHVS and CDR2 FQNEAQ. CDR3 amino acids: CASSLETETYYDQYF. DNA for the CDR3: TGTGCCAGCAGCTTAGAAACCGAGACCTACTACGATCAGTACTTC.

This clonotype was seen many times. The chain carries TRBV28 and TRBJ2-2, with TRBD1 matching over 9 bases. V was clipped by 3 bases and J by 7 bases; unmatched bases: 6. The CDR3 covers 15 residues. The germline CDR1 and CDR2 sequences are MDHEN and SYDVKM. The CDR3 sequence is CASSLTGGSHGELFF. The CDR3 DNA reads as TGTGCCAGCAGTTTGACAGGGGGGAGTCACGGGGAGCTGTTTTTT. Based on the CDR3 plus reference TRBV28 and TRBJ2-2, the full variable domain is DVKVTQSSRYLVKRTGEKVFLECVQDMDHENMFWYRQDPGLGLRLIYFSYDVKMKEKGDIPEGYSVSREKKERFSLILESASTNQTSMYLCASSLTGGSHGELFFGEGSRLTVL.

This clonotype was observed a handful of times. The chain uses TRBV11-1 and TRBJ2-5; D is unresolved. Trimming pared 4 bases from V and 7 bases from J, leaving 16 bases between. CDR3 length equals 14 residues. In germline, CDR1 is SGHAT, CDR2 FQDESV (reference sequence). The CDR3 protein is CASSSPLTVWTQYF. CDR3 coding DNA: TGTGCCAGCAGCTCGCCGTTAACGGTTTGGACCCAGTACTTC.

This clonotype was picked up many times. The rearrangement joins TRBV6-1 to TRBJ1-3, with D tentatively TRBD1 (5 bases). Trimming stripped 6 bases from V and 8 bases from J, with 14 bases between. CDR1 and CDR2 (germline): MNHNS, SASEGT. CDR3 length equals 13 residues. CDR3 region: CASRRDRRDTIYF. CDR3 sequence (DNA): TGTGCCAGCAGACGGGACCGGCGCGACACCATATATTTT.